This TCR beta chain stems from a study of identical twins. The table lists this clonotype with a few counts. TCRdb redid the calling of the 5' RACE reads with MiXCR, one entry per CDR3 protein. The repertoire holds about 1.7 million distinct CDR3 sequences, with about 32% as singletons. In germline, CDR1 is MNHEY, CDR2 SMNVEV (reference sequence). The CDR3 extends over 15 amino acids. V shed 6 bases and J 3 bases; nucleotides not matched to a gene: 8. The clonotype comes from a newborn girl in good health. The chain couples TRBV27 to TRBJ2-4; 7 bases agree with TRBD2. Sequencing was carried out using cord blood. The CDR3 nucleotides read TGTGCCAGCAGGGGAGCTAGCGGACTCAAAAACATTCAGTACTTC. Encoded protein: CASRGASGLKNIQYF.